The entry below describes one T cell receptor beta chain. The data stem from a study of blood T cell repertoires in COVID-19. Turning to the study itself: The United States, Italy and Spain supplied acute and convalescent COVID-19 samples.

This CDR3 comprises 15 residues. From germline, CDR1 is LNHDA and CDR2 SQIVND (reference sequence). V was pared by 5 bases and J by 3 bases, with 14 bases between. Original handling: Nucleated cell number was recorded as an estimate derived from reference gene primer amplification. Generated by immunoSEQ multiplex PCR, the TCRdb table keeps only in-frame clones and is missing some. Clone size and the V and J calls come from that table; the DNA yielded D and trimming. The sample has about 60,000 clones, approximately 90% seen once. This receptor was identified in a human donor with active COVID-19. The donor label of this sample is uncertain. The sample consisted of peripheral blood. V and J are TRBV19 and TRBJ1-5; weak D call: TRBD1 (6 bases). This chain's CDR3 is CASSPRQEYNQPQHF. As DNA, the CDR3 is TGTGCCAGTAGTCCCCGACAGGAGTACAATCAGCCCCAGCATTTT.